The 23 T cell receptor beta chains below all came from one sample that was sequenced in a study of tissue T cells after allogeneic stem cell transplantation. The data were produced by immunoSEQ multiplex PCR, yet TCRdb's version contains in-frame clones alone and is incomplete. The table shows around 28,000 clones, with roughly 87% occurring only once. The source material was blood, sampled before transplantation. These receptors originate from a woman aged 18-49 years who later had graft-versus-host disease after an allogeneic stem cell transplant.

The chain is built from TRBV24-1 and TRBJ2-2; 8 nucleotides align to TRBD1. Trimming removed 4 bases from V and 3 bases from J; junction bases left unmatched: 0. Germline assignment: CDR1 KGHDR and CDR2 SFDVKD. There are 14 residues in the CDR3. CDR3 DNA: TGTGCCACCAGTGAGGACAGGGACACCGGGGAGCTGTTTTTT. It codes for CATSEDRDTGELFF.

CDR3 residues: CASRSGDWDTEAFF. As DNA, the CDR3 is TGTGCCAGTAGGTCAGGGGACTGGGACACTGAAGCTTTCTTT. The V gene is TRBV19, the J gene TRBJ1-1; a weak D match, TRBD1 (6 bases). Germline values: CDR1 LNHDA, CDR2 SQIVND (reference sequence). CDR3 length: 14 residues. V was shortened by 6 bases and J by 3 bases, with 14 bases between the two germline ends. The whole variable domain, remainder taken from reference TRBV19 and TRBJ1-1, is DGGITQSPKYLFRKEGQNVTLSCEQNLNHDAMYWYRQDPGQGLRLIYYSQIVNDFQKGDIAEGYSVSREKKESFPLTVTSAQKNPTAFYLCASRSGDWDTEAFFGQGTRLTVV.

The chain joins TRBV13 to TRBJ2-7; 8 bases map to TRBD1. V lost 5 bases and J lost 7; bases outside the gene matches: 10. The CDR3 consists of 14 residues. Looked up from germline, CDR1 is PRHDT and CDR2 is FYEKMQ (reference sequence). In DNA, the CDR3 is TGTGCCAGCAGCGGATACTCAGACAGGGGAGAGCAGTACTTC. The encoded protein is CASSGYSDRGEQYF.

The chain recombines TRBV27 with TRBJ1-1, with TRBD1 as a possible D gene (6 bases). This CDR3 has 13 residues. Germline CDR1 is MNHEY and CDR2 is SMNVEV (reference sequence). V was clipped by 5 bases and J by 5 bases, with 12 bases between them. In DNA, the CDR3 is TGTGCCAGCAGTGCCACAGGGAAAACTGAAGCTTTCTTT. This translates into CASSATGKTEAFF.

The chain joins TRBV5-1 to TRBJ1-1; 7 bases line up with TRBD1. The V gene's germline CDR1 is SGHRS and CDR2 YFSETQ. The CDR3 sequence is 14 residues long. V lost 5 bases to trimming and J lost 4 bases; unmatched junction nucleotides: 8. DNA for the CDR3: TGCGCCAGCAGTTCACGCACAGGGGTCACTGAAGCTTTCTTT. It specifies CASSSRTGVTEAFF.

The chain couples TRBV19 to TRBJ2-7; TRBD2 agrees at 15 bases. J gave up 2 bases and V 5 bases, and 10 bases lay outside the gene matches. The CDR3 covers 18 residues. The germline CDR1 and CDR2 sequences are LNHDA and SQIVND (reference sequence). CDR3 in amino acids: CASSPNGLAGGEAYEQYF. CDR3 nucleotides: TGTGCCAGTAGTCCCAACGGACTAGCGGGGGGGGAAGCCTACGAGCAGTACTTC.

This chain joins TRBV27 and TRBJ1-5; D unresolved. Trimming took 2 bases from V and 4 from J, leaving 9 bases between them. Germline assignment: CDR1 MNHEY and CDR2 SMNVEV (reference sequence). This CDR3 region has 14 residues. The DNA for the CDR3 is TGTGCCAGCAGTTTAGGGAGGGTAAATCAGCCCCAGCATTTT. Translation: CASSLGRVNQPQHF.

The chain couples TRBV6-5 to TRBJ1-4, with D possibly matching TRBD1 (6 bases). V was shortened by 6 bases and J by 8 bases, with 16 bases between the two germline ends. Germline CDR1 MNHEY, CDR2 SVGAGI. The length of the CDR3 is 14 residues. CDR3 sequence reads: CASSPRGSKEKLFF. The CDR3 nucleotides are TGTGCCAGCAGCCCCAGGGGAAGTAAGGAAAAACTGTTTTTT.

The chain employs TRBV4-1 and TRBJ1-1; maybe TRBD1 (6 bases). Trimming cost V 2 bases and J 10 bases, with 17 bases left between them. Germline V lookup: CDR1 MGHRA, CDR2 YSYEKL. The CDR3 has 14 amino acids. The CDR3 sequence: CASSQLPRDNPAFF. For the CDR3, the DNA is TGCGCCAGCAGCCAATTACCCCGGGACAATCCAGCTTTCTTT.

This clone has just one count. The chain links TRBV2 to TRBJ2-3, with TRBD2 matching over 9 bases. Germline V gives CDR1 SNHLY, CDR2 FYNNEI. The CDR3 length is 17 residues. V dropped 3 bases and J dropped 5; count of bases not matched to a gene: 12. The CDR3 loop is CASSDRSSAGGLDTQYF. The CDR3 DNA reads TGTGCCAGCAGTGATAGGTCGTCGGCGGGAGGGTTAGATACGCAGTATTTT.

The CDR3 loop reads CASSLVGQSSNTEAFF. DNA of the CDR3: TGCGCCAGCAGCTTGGTGGGACAGTCGTCGAACACTGAAGCTTTCTTT. V and J are TRBV5-1 and TRBJ1-1; 7 nucleotides agree with TRBD1. The junction had 6 bases not matched to a gene; V was cut back by 0 bases and J by 1 base. Germline CDR1 SGHRS, CDR2 YFSETQ. The CDR3 totals 16 residues.

J is TRBJ2-1 and V is TRBV6-1; 9 positions match TRBD1. CDR1 and CDR2 (germline): MNHNS, SASEGT. Trimming took 3 bases from V and 7 from J; bases not matched to a gene: 7. CDR3 size: 15 residues. CDR3 DNA sequence: TGTGCCAGCAGTGATAGGGGACAGGGACGAAATGAGCAGTTCTTC. It encodes CASSDRGQGRNEQFF.

The chain recombines TRBV9 with TRBJ1-2; 8 nucleotides match TRBD1. Germline-derived CDR1 and CDR2 are SGDLS and YYNGEE. This CDR3 has 19 amino acids. After removal of 0 bases from V and 6 bases from J, the junction contained 19 bases not matched to a gene. The DNA for the CDR3 is TGTGCCAGCAGCGTAGTCGGGACTGGGTTCCTGACAGGGGACCATGGCTACACCTTC. This translates into CASSVVGTGFLTGDHGYTF.

V is TRBV7-2 and J is TRBJ1-5; D is possibly TRBD1 (5 bases). In germline, CDR1 is SGHTA, CDR2 FQGNSA. The CDR3 has 14 amino acids. The V end was cut by 5 bases, the J end by 2 bases, with 10 bases between. CDR3 DNA sequence: TGTGCCAGCAGCCTCGACAGAGGCAATCAGCCCCAGCATTTT. Amino acids: CASSLDRGNQPQHF.

The chain carries TRBV3-1 (or the pseudogene TRBV3-2) and TRBJ2-7; D not certain. The V and J ends lost 0 bases and 7 bases respectively, with 7 bases between them. This CDR3 region has 12 residues. Germline values: CDR1 LGHDT, CDR2 YNNKEL (reference sequence). The CDR3 spells CASSQDRREQYF. In DNA, the CDR3 is TGTGCCAGCAGCCAAGATCGCCGAGAGCAGTACTTC.

The CDR3 sequence: CASSTIGAGDTEAFF. CDR3 DNA: TGTGCCAGCAGTACCATCGGGGCAGGGGACACTGAAGCTTTCTTT. V is TRBV27 and J is TRBJ1-1; weak D call: TRBD1 (6 bases). The V and J ends lost 5 bases and 3 bases respectively, with 16 bases between them. CDR1 is MNHEY, CDR2 SMNVEV, per germline (reference sequence). The length of the CDR3 is 15 residues.

This clone was observed a handful of times. The chain joins TRBV12-3 or TRBV12-4 to TRBJ1-6, with D possibly matching TRBD1 (5 bases). The CDR3 extends over 13 amino acids. Trimming took 5 bases from V and 7 from J, leaving 9 bases between them. The CDR3 nucleotides read TGTGCCAGCAGTCTGAGGGGAAATTCACCCCTCCACTTT. This translates into CASSLRGNSPLHF.

V is TRBV30 and J is TRBJ1-2, with D possibly TRBD1 on 5 matching bases. The germline CDR1 and CDR2 sequences are GTSNPN and SVGIG (reference sequence). The CDR3 totals 14 residues. V was trimmed by 1 base and J by 10 bases, leaving 19 bases between them. CDR3 DNA sequence: TGTGCCTGGAGTGCACCCGGGACCCTCTCCAACTACACCTTC. It translates to CAWSAPGTLSNYTF.

The chain recombines TRBV19 with TRBJ1-5; 12 nucleotides agree with TRBD1. The CDR3 loop spans 18 amino acids. Per the germline V gene, CDR1 is LNHDA and CDR2 is SQIVND (reference sequence). V was pared by 7 bases and J by 0 bases, with 10 bases of the junction left unmatched. In nucleotides, the CDR3 is TGTGCCAGTACCCCGGGACAGGGGGCTACCTATAGCAATCAGCCCCAGCATTTT. This sequence encodes CASTPGQGATYSNQPQHF.

J is TRBJ1-5 and V is TRBV6-6; D may be TRBD1 (5 bases). The germline CDR1 and CDR2 sequences are MNHNY and SVGAGI (reference sequence). Trimming took 5 bases from V and 1 from J, leaving 18 bases between them. This CDR3 has 17 amino acids. Here the CDR3 reads CASSRTGGKGSNQPQHF. The CDR3 DNA follows: TGTGCCAGCAGTCGTACTGGGGGGAAGGGGAGCAATCAGCCCCAGCATTTT.

The chain couples TRBV29-1 to TRBJ2-3; the D is unclear. The CDR3 has 13 amino acids. CDR1 and CDR2 (germline): SQVTM, ANQGSEA. V was pared by 4 bases and J by 0 bases, with 8 bases between. CDR3 loop: CSVATQSTDTQYF. CDR3 nucleotides: TGCAGCGTTGCAACCCAAAGCACAGATACGCAGTATTTT.

The chain couples TRBV23-1 to TRBJ2-1; 9 bases align to TRBD1. TRBV23-1 is recorded as an ORF, its role being uncertain. With 4 bases clipped from V and 7 bases from J, the junction kept 11 bases outside the gene matches. This CDR3 has 16 residues. CDR3 in amino acids: CASSRAGTGFWNEQFF. Here the CDR3 DNA reads TGCGCCAGCAGTCGCGCCGGGACAGGGTTTTGGAATGAGCAGTTCTTC.

This clone was observed once. J is TRBJ2-2 and V is TRBV24-1; 7 nucleotides match TRBD1. The CDR3 sequence is 15 residues long. CDR1 KGHDR and CDR2 SFDVKD come from the germline V gene. Losses at the gene ends were 3 bases for V and 10 bases for J; bases not matched to a gene: 10. The CDR3: CATSDGQAGVEELFF. The CDR3 region has the DNA TGTGCCACCAGTGATGGACAGGCAGGGGTTGAGGAGCTGTTTTTT.